The 22 T cell receptor beta chains below all came from one sample that was sequenced in a study of tumor-infiltrating lymphocytes in glioblastoma multiforme. Multiple V-beta primers and a C-beta primer amplified TCRB from RNA. TCRdb redid the calling of the multiplex PCR reads with MiXCR, one entry per CDR3 protein. This table holds around 13,000 distinct CDR3 sequences, around 70% found once. The sample consisted of brain tumor tissue. The receptors were gathered from a male donor with glioblastoma.

V is TRBV20-1 and J is TRBJ2-5; TRBD2 aligns across 10 bases. Per the germline V gene, CDR1 is DFQATT and CDR2 is SNEGSKA (reference sequence). V gave up 7 bases and J gave up 3 bases; unmatched junction bases: 11. The CDR3 sequence is 15 residues long. The CDR3 loop is CSGGGTSVPEETQYF. Written as DNA, the CDR3 is TGCAGTGGGGGGGGGACTAGCGTCCCAGAAGAGACCCAGTACTTC.

Worth noting for this clonotype: This may come from a read error, since a much larger clone is one base off. The rearrangement links TRBV5-1 to TRBJ2-7, with D tentatively TRBD1 or TRBD2 (5 bases each). With 0 bases removed from V and 6 bases from J, the gap between germline ends came to 19 bases. CDR1 is SGHRS and CDR2 is YFSETQ in the germline V gene. The CDR3 covers 16 residues. The CDR3 nucleotides read TGCGCCAGCAGCTTGGGAGGGACCCTAGGTCTGGTCGAGCAGTACTTC. Protein sequence: CASSLGGTLGLVEQYF.

This clonotype has just one count. Mismatch with germline at one junction end may stem from a read error. CDR3 nucleotide sequence: TGTGCCTGCAGTAAAGGGATTCAGCCCCAGCATTTT. Amino acid sequence: CACSKGIQPQHF. This chain connects TRBV6-1 to TRBJ1-5; D is unresolved. CDR3 length: 12 amino acids. Germline V CDR1 and CDR2: MNHNS, SASEGT.

The V gene is TRBV29-1, the J gene TRBJ1-4, with D hard to call. With 4 bases removed from V and 5 bases from J, the gap between germline ends came to 8 bases. This CDR3 is 12 amino acids long. The germline V gene encodes CDR1 SQVTM and CDR2 ANQGSEA. As DNA, the CDR3 is TGCAGCGTTGGAGGGCAGAATGAAAAACTGTTTTTT. Translated: CSVGGQNEKLFF. Using reference TRBV29-1 and TRBJ1-4 for the parts outside the CDR3, the full variable domain is SAVISQKPSRDICQRGTSLTIQCQVDSQVTMMFWYRQQPGQSLTLIATANQGSEATYESGFVIDKFPISRPNLTFSTLTVSNMSPEDSSIYLCSVGGQNEKLFFGSGTQLSVL.

As to this clonotype: The junction does not match germline at one end; this may be a read error. V and J are TRBV11-2 and TRBJ2-7, with D maybe TRBD2 (5 bases). Germline V gene data show CDR1 as SGHAT and CDR2 as FQNNGV. CDR3 size: 15 residues. This chain's CDR3 is CARSFSSLALHEQYF. The CDR3 DNA reads TGTGCCAGAAGCTTCTCTAGCCTTGCACTACACGAGCAGTACTTC.

This clonotype was seen ten or more times. The chain is built from TRBV2 and TRBJ1-1, with D perhaps TRBD1 (5 bases). Trimming took 5 bases from V and 1 from J, leaving 11 bases between them. Germline V CDR1 and CDR2: SNHLY, FYNNEI. This CDR3 is 14 amino acids long. This chain's CDR3 is CASSPGRRNTEAFF. Written as DNA, the CDR3 is TGTGCCAGCAGTCCGGGACGGCGGAACACTGAAGCTTTCTTT.

This clonotype is medium-sized in the sample. The V gene is TRBV6-1, the J gene TRBJ2-7, with D hard to call. CDR1 is MNHNS and CDR2 is SASEGT in the germline V gene. This CDR3 has 12 amino acids. Trimming left V 3 bases short and J 2 bases short, with 5 bases between. The CDR3 reads CASSDGPYEQYF. In nucleotides, the CDR3 is TGTGCCAGCAGTGACGGTCCCTACGAGCAGTACTTC.

This clonotype was observed a handful of times. This rearrangement joins TRBV20-1 to TRBJ2-3; either TRBD1 or TRBD2 may fit D (5 bases each). Germline V gives CDR1 DFQATT, CDR2 SNEGSKA (reference sequence). The CDR3 extends over 9 amino acids. V lost 6 bases to trimming and J lost 9 bases, with 7 bases between them. CDR3 sequence: CSAGETQYF. The CDR3 region has the DNA TGCAGTGCGGGGGAAACGCAGTATTTT.

This clonotype was found once. This rearrangement joins TRBV4-2 to TRBJ1-1, with no clear D. The V and J ends lost 0 bases and 2 bases respectively, with 7 bases between them. Looked up from germline, CDR1 is LGHNA and CDR2 is YNFKEQ. The CDR3 runs 14 residues. This chain's CDR3 is CASSQDWGNTEAFF. CDR3 DNA sequence: TGTGCCAGCAGCCAAGATTGGGGTAACACTGAAGCTTTCTTT.

Only one count was recorded for this clonotype. Germline and junction disagree at one end, which may indicate a read error. The CDR3 sequence: CASSYSKGQGARAEHIQYF. The CDR3 coding sequence is TGTGCCAGCAGTTACTCGAAGGGACAGGGGGCGCGGGCCGAACACATCCAGTACTTC. The genes are TRBV6-6 and TRBJ2-4, with TRBD1 matching 12 bases. In germline, CDR1 is MNHNY, CDR2 SVGAGI (reference sequence). This CDR3 region has 19 residues.

CDR3 sequence reads: CASSEAGGPGANVLTF. The DNA for the CDR3 is TGTGCCAGCAGTGAAGCGGGGGGCCCTGGGGCCAACGTCCTGACTTTC. J is TRBJ2-6 and V is TRBV6-1; D possibly matches TRBD1 or TRBD2 (6 bases each). Trimming cost V 0 bases and J 2 bases, with 8 bases left between them. The CDR3 length is 16 residues. CDR1 is MNHNS, CDR2 SASEGT, per germline.

As concerns this clonotype: One junction end does not reproduce the germline sequence, and a read error may be involved. This chain joins TRBV11-2 and TRBJ2-2, with 7 positions matching TRBD2. The CDR3 runs to 20 residues. Looked up from germline, CDR1 is SGHAT and CDR2 is FQNNGV. The CDR3 reads CASTPSFGQGLAVSTGELLF. The CDR3 DNA sequence: TGTGCCAGCACTCCCTCATTCGGCCAAGGGCTAGCGGTAAGCACCGGGGAGCTGTTATTT.

This clonotype has at least ten counts. The J gene is TRBJ2-5, the V gene TRBV6-6; no reliable D call. Germline CDR1 and CDR2: MNHNY and SVGAGI (reference sequence). Trimming shortened V by 6 bases and J by 5 bases, and 7 bases separated the two germline ends. CDR3 length: 11 amino acids. The CDR3, as DNA: TGTGCCAGCAGGGGGATGGAGACCCAGTACTTC. It translates to CASRGMETQYF.

On this clonotype itself: A much larger clone lies a single base off, so this may be a read error. The chain recombines TRBV7-9 with TRBJ2-1; D not certain. Germline V gene lookup returns CDR1 SEHNR and CDR2 FQNEAQ (reference sequence). This CDR3 spans 15 amino acids. The CDR3 is CASSLVMGSYNVQFF. CDR3 DNA: TGTGCCAGCAGCTTAGTGATGGGCTCCTACAATGTGCAGTTCTTC.

The sample holds a few counts of this clonotype. This may arise from a read error, as a much more abundant clone is one base away. The CDR3 DNA follows: TGCGCCGGCAGCGATCCGGGACAGAGACTGAATGAGCAGTTCTTC. This codes for CAGSDPGQRLNEQFF. The chain uses TRBV5-1 and TRBJ2-1; the match to TRBD1 covers 7 bases. The CDR3 covers 15 residues. Germline CDR1 is SGHRS and CDR2 is YFSETQ.

By sample share, this clonotype is medium-sized (0.01 to 0.1%). This rearrangement joins TRBV20-1 to TRBJ2-7, with D perhaps given as TRBD1 or TRBD2 (5 bases each). V lost 5 bases to trimming and J lost 4 bases, with 18 bases between them. CDR1 DFQATT and CDR2 SNEGSKA come from the germline V gene (reference sequence). The CDR3 is 14 residues long. CDR3 coding DNA: TGCAGTGCTGAGATGGGGGAGTGGTTTTACGAGCAGTACTTC. It specifies CSAEMGEWFYEQYF.

A note on this clonotype: One base away lies a much larger clone, so this may be a sequencing read error. J is TRBJ1-2 and V is TRBV2, with a weak D call TRBD1 (6 bases). The germline gives CDR1 SNHLY, CDR2 FYNNEI. The CDR3 is 13 residues long. CDR3 loop: CTSSALQGSGYTF. CDR3 nucleotide sequence: TGTACCAGCAGCGCCTTACAGGGTTCTGGCTACACCTTC.

Notes on this clonotype: One end of the junction is discordant with germline, which a read error may explain. V gene TRBV10-3 combines with J gene TRBJ2-5; possibly TRBD2 for D (5 bases). Germline V lookup: CDR1 ENHRY, CDR2 SYGVKD. This CDR3 has 14 amino acids. The CDR3 sequence is CAISESWEQETRYF. Here the CDR3 DNA reads TGTGCCATCAGTGAGTCTTGGGAGCAAGAGACCCGGTACTTC.

Turning to this clonotype: Likely a read error: the CDR3 ends without its conserved phenylalanine or tryptophan. V and J are TRBV29-1 and TRBJ1-4; the match to TRBD1 covers 11 bases. Germline V gene sequence: CDR1 SQVTM, CDR2 ANQGSEA. The CDR3 extends over 14 amino acids. CDR3 sequence (DNA): TGCTGCATTGGGACAGGGGGGACTAATGAAAAACTGTTTTTG. It specifies CCIGTGGTNEKLFL.

With respect to this clonotype: Given the absence of the conserved phenylalanine or tryptophan at the CDR3 end, a read error is likely. This chain joins TRBV20-1 and TRBJ2-2; TRBD1 matches 7 bases. CDR3 length: 17 amino acids. Germline V gives CDR1 DFQATT, CDR2 SNEGSKA (reference sequence). V dropped 6 bases and J dropped 4; count of bases not matched to a gene: 17. The CDR3 here is CSAKLLTGQWSTGELFL. CDR3 bases: TGCAGTGCCAAACTGCTCACGGGACAGTGGTCCACCGGGGAGCTGTTTCTT.

This clonotype was found once. No DNA is shown, since the ends of the CDR3 on it are uncertain; the CDR3 is the one TCRdb lists. The chain joins TRBV6-2 or TRBV6-3 to TRBJ1-2. CDR1 is MNHEY, CDR2 SVGEGT, per germline. The CDR3 contains 12 residues when both ends are counted. The CDR3 is CTSSYGIYGCTF.

Points on this clonotype: At one of its ends the junction is not consistent with the germline gene, which may arise from a read error. The J gene is TRBJ2-7, the V gene TRBV5-6, with 7 positions matching TRBD1. The germline CDR1 and CDR2 sequences are SGHDT and YYEEEE. CDR3 length: 14 residues. CDR3 nucleotide sequence: TGTGCCAGCAGCTTGGGAGAAGGGGGCTACAAGCAATACTTC. It encodes CASSLGEGGYKQYF.